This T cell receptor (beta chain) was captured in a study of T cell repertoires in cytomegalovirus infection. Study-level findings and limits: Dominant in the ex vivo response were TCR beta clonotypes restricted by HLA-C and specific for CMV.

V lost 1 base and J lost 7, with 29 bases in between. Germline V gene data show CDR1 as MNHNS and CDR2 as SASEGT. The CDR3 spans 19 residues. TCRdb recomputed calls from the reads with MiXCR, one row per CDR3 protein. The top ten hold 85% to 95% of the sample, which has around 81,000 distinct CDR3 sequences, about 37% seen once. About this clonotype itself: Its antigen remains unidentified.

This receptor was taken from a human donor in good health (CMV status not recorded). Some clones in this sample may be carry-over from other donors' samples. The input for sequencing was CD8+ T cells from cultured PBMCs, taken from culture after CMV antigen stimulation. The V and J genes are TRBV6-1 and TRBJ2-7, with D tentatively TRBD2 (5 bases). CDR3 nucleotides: TGTGCCAGCAGTGAAGGGCTCTACGGGTACCCAGCGGAATTTAGGGAGCAGTACTTC. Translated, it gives CASSEGLYGYPAEFREQYF.